The 18 T cell receptor beta chains below all came from one sample that was sequenced in a study of blood T cell repertoires in COVID-19. The method was immunoSEQ multiplex PCR; TCRdb's version includes in-frame clones alone and lacks a portion of them. This table has more than 85,000 clones, less than 80% appearing once. The sequencing input was peripheral blood. These receptors were collected from a woman aged 45-65 years with acute or convalescent COVID-19.

The rearrangement links TRBV7-9 to TRBJ2-5; unclear D gene. The CDR3 is made up of 13 amino acids. CDR1 is SEHNR, CDR2 FQNEAQ, per germline (reference sequence). V was cut by 1 base and J by 3 bases, with 6 bases left in between. The CDR3 region has the DNA TGTGCCAGCAGCTTAGTCAGTGAAGAGACCCAGTACTTC. Amino acids: CASSLVSEETQYF. Based on the CDR3 plus reference TRBV7-9 and TRBJ2-5, the full variable domain is DTGVSQNPRHKITKRGQNVTFRCDPISEHNRLYWYRQTLGQGPEFLTYFQNEAQLEKSRLLSDRFSAERPKGSFSTLEIQRTEQGDSAMYLCASSLVSEETQYFGPGTRLLVL.

The sample holds a few counts of this clone. The rearrangement uses TRBV27 and TRBJ1-2, with D uncertain. Trimming took off 6 bases at V and 4 bases at J, with 12 bases between the two ends. CDR1 and CDR2 (germline): MNHEY, SMNVEV (reference sequence). This CDR3 spans 13 amino acids. The CDR3 sequence: CASRPVGSYGYTF. CDR3 nucleotide sequence: TGTGCCAGCAGGCCCGTGGGGAGCTATGGCTACACCTTC.

This chain connects TRBV9 to TRBJ2-1, with 10 nucleotides matching TRBD1. There are 17 residues in the CDR3. Germline values: CDR1 SGDLS, CDR2 YYNGEE. V lost 3 bases, J lost 3 bases, and 9 bases stayed unmatched. In nucleotides, the CDR3 is TGTGCCAGCAGCGCCCAGGAGGGGGACAGGGGCTACAATGAGCAGTTCTTC. This gives the protein CASSAQEGDRGYNEQFF.

A single count supports this clone. CDR3 region: CASSGTFLSGNTIYF. The CDR3 DNA reads as TGTGCCAGCAGTGGGACATTTCTCTCTGGAAACACCATATATTTT. The J gene is TRBJ1-3, the V gene TRBV28; perhaps TRBD1 as D (6 bases). Germline CDR1 reads MDHEN; CDR2 reads SYDVKM. The ends were cut back, 5 bases at V and 0 bases at J, with 11 bases in the middle. This CDR3 has 15 residues.

This clone has only a few counts. The genes are TRBV28 and TRBJ1-2; D gene unclear. Germline V gene data show CDR1 as MDHEN and CDR2 as SYDVKM. CDR3 size: 12 residues. The ends were cut back, 7 bases at V and 8 bases at J, with 14 bases in the middle. The CDR3 spells CASTRPEGGYTF. CDR3 bases: TGTGCCAGCACCCGCCCCGAGGGCGGCTACACCTTC.

The CDR3 loop reads CASSSTKPQHF. The CDR3 DNA reads as TGTGCCAGCAGTTCCACAAAGCCCCAGCATTTT. The rearrangement links TRBV28 to TRBJ1-5; no clear D gene. The CDR3 length is 11 residues. V was pared by 4 bases and J by 8 bases, with 6 bases between. CDR1 MDHEN and CDR2 SYDVKM come from the germline V gene.

The genes are TRBV6-5 and TRBJ2-1, with D hard to call. The CDR3 runs 11 residues. V shed 8 bases and J shed 6 bases, with 8 bases lying between them. Per the germline V gene, CDR1 is MNHEY and CDR2 is SVGAGI. The CDR3: CASSERNEQFF. CDR3 DNA: TGTGCCAGCTCCGAGCGCAATGAGCAGTTCTTC.

This sequence joins TRBV25-1 and TRBJ1-4; tentatively, D is TRBD1 (5 bases). V lost 2 bases and J lost 6, with 16 bases in between. The CDR3 contains 16 residues. Germline V gene sequence: CDR1 MGHDK, CDR2 SYGVNS. In DNA, the CDR3 is TGTGCCAGCAGTGAAGGAGGGGTCCCGGCTTATGAAAAACTGTTTTTT. Protein sequence: CASSEGGVPAYEKLFF.

V is TRBV4-2 and J is TRBJ2-3; 7 bases are a match to TRBD1. Trimming removed 8 bases from V and 2 bases from J; junction bases left unmatched: 13. CDR3 length equals 16 residues. CDR1 is LGHNA, CDR2 YNFKEQ, per germline. CDR3 amino acids: CASARVGDSFTDTQYF. Here the CDR3 DNA reads TGTGCCAGCGCCCGGGTGGGGGACAGCTTCACAGATACGCAGTATTTT.

This clone was seen a few times. The CDR3 spells CASSVTGVGYGYTF. As DNA, the CDR3 is TGTGCCAGCAGCGTGACAGGGGTTGGATATGGCTACACCTTC. This sequence joins TRBV9 and TRBJ1-2; 8 bases align to TRBD1. V gave up 2 bases and J gave up 5 bases; unmatched junction bases: 5. Germline V gene sequence: CDR1 SGDLS, CDR2 YYNGEE. This CDR3 contains 14 residues.

This chain connects TRBV7-2 to TRBJ2-7, with D possibly being TRBD2 (5 bases). CDR3 length equals 14 residues. The V gene lost 2 bases and the J gene lost 3 bases, with 11 bases spanning the gap. Germline V gene data show CDR1 as SGHTA and CDR2 as FQGNSA. The CDR3 loop is CASSLSPGNYEQYF. The CDR3 region has the DNA TGTGCCAGCAGCTTAAGCCCGGGGAACTACGAGCAGTACTTC.

This chain joins TRBV23-1 and TRBJ2-2, with 10 bases aligning to TRBD1. TRBV23-1 is an open reading frame whose function is uncertain. This CDR3 is 18 amino acids long. V lost 0 bases, J lost 5 bases, and 9 bases stayed unmatched. CDR3 amino acids: CASSQSTRDRGLTGELFF. CDR3 DNA: TGCGCCAGCAGTCAATCCACCCGGGACAGGGGTTTGACCGGGGAGCTGTTTTTT.

The V and J genes are TRBV12-3 or TRBV12-4 and TRBJ1-3, with D unclear. This CDR3 comprises 13 residues. Between the trimmed V and J ends, which lost 6 bases and 0 bases, there was a span of 6 bases. The CDR3 reads CASSINSGNTIYF. CDR3 DNA: TGTGCCAGCAGCATCAACTCTGGAAACACCATATATTTT.

The gene calls are TRBV29-1 and TRBJ1-3; 9 bases are a match to TRBD1. CDR1 and CDR2 (germline): SQVTM, ANQGSEA. This CDR3 comprises 14 residues. V shed 7 bases, J shed 3 bases, and the junction held 7 bases outside the gene matches. CDR3 loop: CSAKQGASGNTIYF. The CDR3 bases are TGCAGCGCGAAACAGGGGGCGAGTGGAAACACCATATATTTT.

The rearrangement joins TRBV6-6 to TRBJ1-4, with D possibly being TRBD1 (5 bases). CDR3 length equals 14 residues. Germline V CDR1 and CDR2: MNHNY, SVGAGI (reference sequence). Trimming pared 5 bases from V and 5 bases from J, leaving 12 bases between. This CDR3 reads CASSATGWNEKLFF. DNA for the CDR3: TGTGCCAGCAGTGCCACAGGTTGGAATGAAAAACTGTTTTTT.

This clone was recorded once. J is TRBJ2-7 and V is TRBV7-2, with D possibly matching TRBD2 (8 bases). The CDR3 has 17 amino acids. Germline values: CDR1 SGHTA, CDR2 FQGNSA. Deletions cut 1 base from V and 2 bases from J, with 18 bases between. The CDR3 sequence: CASSLEGASGHTYEQYF. For the CDR3, the DNA is TGTGCCAGCAGCTTAGAGGGGGCTAGCGGGCACACCTACGAGCAGTACTTC.

The CDR3 reads CAWRPGQGNQPQHF. In nucleotides, the CDR3 is TGTGCCTGGAGGCCCGGGCAGGGGAATCAGCCCCAGCATTTT. The rearrangement links TRBV30 to TRBJ1-5, with a tentative D call TRBD1 (6 bases). V shed 3 bases and J shed 4 bases, with 13 bases lying between them. Looked up from germline, CDR1 is GTSNPN and CDR2 is SVGIG (reference sequence). The CDR3 covers 14 residues. Together with reference TRBV30 and TRBJ1-5, the CDR3 gives the full variable domain: SQTIHQWPATLVQPVGSPLSLECTVEGTSNPNLYWYRQAAGRGLQLLFYSVGIGQISSEVPQNLSASRPQDRQFILSSKKLLLSDSGFYLCAWRPGQGNQPQHFGDGTRLSIL.

The CDR3 DNA reads TGTGCCAGCAGCTCTACAGGGGCTGGAAACACCATATATTTT. It translates to CASSSTGAGNTIYF. The chain has TRBV7-8 and TRBJ1-3; 7 bases align to TRBD1. This CDR3 is built from 14 residues. V gave up 4 bases and J gave up 2 bases; unmatched junction bases: 2. Germline V gene data show CDR1 as SGHVS and CDR2 as FQNEAQ.